This TCR beta chain stems from a study of glioma-infiltrating T cells (dated by TCRdb to the mid-2010s). Looking at the study overall: Low-grade gliomas were WHO grade II oligodendrogliomas or astrocytomas, and glioblastomas were WHO grade IV tumors sampled at initial rather than recurrent diagnosis. Dexamethasone was administered to glioma patients for six or fewer days before surgery. For blood libraries, the target was about 4.5- to 10-fold sequencing coverage of some 1 million peripheral T cells. Glioma tissue, non-neoplastic brain tissue and matched peripheral blood mononuclear cells were used as sources from which TCR alpha- and beta-chain repertoires were sequenced. To gauge divergence between tissue and blood T-cell populations, every tissue-infiltrating repertoire was compared against the peripheral blood repertoire from the same patient. The paired cohort was made up of three low-grade glioma patients, 7 or 8 primary glioblastoma patients and three non-glioma patients who contributed non-neoplastic brain tissue.

TCR alpha and beta CDR3 regions were amplified with the iRepertoire nested amplicon-rescue multiplex PCR (arm-PCR) platform from RNA. One-step reverse transcription and amplification used about 100-400 ng of tissue mRNA or PBMC total RNA as input. After bead purification, a secondary multiplex PCR added Illumina adapters, and libraries were gel-purified between 200 and 400 bp. Libraries carried internal 6-nucleotide barcodes used for demultiplexing. Sequencing of libraries was performed on an Illumina MiSeq with 2x220 or 2x250 nucleotide paired-end reads. As for the original processing: Paired reads were merged with FLASH 1.2.11 and aligned to the GRCh37 human genome with BWA-MEM before extracting TRA and TRB reads. An IMGT-derived reference of cassette sequences and CDR3 motifs, with pseudogenes included, was used for V and J assignment. Reads were translated in three frames, and productive CDR3s were defined as those with a C...FGXG motif and no stop codons. Clonotypes were defined as unique combinations of V-J cassette pair and CDR3 amino acid sequence. Reads were filtered by Hamming distance, thresholded by each sample's sequence error rate in mapped regions. TCRdb reprocessed the public reads (quality trimming at Q25 with fastp, clone calling with MiXCR) and kept in-frame beta chains. Rows are unified per CDR3 protein, each entry keeping the most common DNA and genes. In this record, the V and J calls reflect TCRdb's handling and not the investigators' own analysis. The sample includes around 390,000 distinct CDR3 sequences, with roughly two fifths observed a single time. The ten largest account for around 12% of the sample.

Immediately after resection, surgical brain or tumor specimens were cryofrozen in liquid nitrogen, with peripheral blood cells collected concurrently. Results the study describes overall, beyond this receptor: VJ-independent divergence between tissue and blood was found to be below expectation in non-neoplastic patients but above expectation in all gliomas, particularly low-grade gliomas. Small numbers underpinned the group comparisons: about eight glioblastoma patients, three low-grade glioma patients and three non-neoplastic patients. Very few CDR3 sequences were shared between tissue and blood, attributed to high CDR3 diversity and limited sampling. Patients with low tissue-blood divergence were marked by a signature set of shared blood CDR3 motifs, and this signature set was depleted in highly divergent patients.

V is trimmed back by 2 bases and J by 0 bases, and the junction contains 0 bases that no gene match accounts for. From the germline V gene, CDR1 is KGHDR and CDR2 is SFDVKD. The CDR3 runs 16 residues from the cysteine to the phenylalanine. Kept here is only the CDR3 DNA, which spans 48 bases and is read in frame from base 1. The sample holds many counts of this clonotype. The target of this receptor is not known. Base qualities were left out, and no much larger clone turns up one base away. The sequenced sample was glioma tissue, nonneoplastic brain tissue, or PBMCs (not recorded which). This chain joins TRBV24-1 to TRBJ2-3; 11 junctional bases match TRBD2. The receptor comes from a human donor with low-grade glioma or glioblastoma, undergoing nonglioma brain surgery, or in good health (not recorded which). The DNA sequence is given as TGTGCCACCAGTGATTGGACTAGCGGGAGCACAGATACGCAGTATTTT. This translates into CATSDWTSGSTDTQYF.